The clone carrying this T cell receptor (beta chain) was found once. This specimen includes other DNA sequences encoding the same CDR3. These data are taken from a study of blood T cell repertoires in COVID-19. Study overall: PBMCs, B-cell-depleted T cells, or T cells provided the cDNA or gDNA that made up the material.

As originally analysed: Reference gene primer amplification gave nucleated cell count estimates. TCRdb keeps only in-frame clones here, not all; method: immunoSEQ multiplex PCR. That table is the source of V, J and clone size, and D and trimming were worked out from the DNA. This table holds about 110,000 clones, around 90% found once. Between the trimmed V and J ends, which lost 3 bases and 1 base, there was a span of 7 bases. Germline V gene lookup returns CDR1 KGHSH and CDR2 LQKENI. CDR3 length equals 14 residues. The receptor was derived from a woman between 45 and 65 years old with acute or convalescent COVID-19. This chain links TRBV18 with TRBJ2-1; D is perhaps TRBD1 (6 bases). Sequencing input: peripheral blood. Here the CDR3 DNA reads TGTGCCAGCTCACCGCAGGGGTCCTACAATGAGCAGTTCTTC. Amino acid sequence: CASSPQGSYNEQFF.